This record looks at one T cell receptor (beta chain) sequence and its context. This sample was included in a study of T cell responses to AZD1222 COVID-19 vaccine. CDR1 SGDLS and CDR2 YYNGEE come from the germline V gene. The CDR3 consists of 16 residues. The V end was cut by 0 bases, the J end by 0 bases, with 10 bases between. The assay was immunoSEQ multiplex PCR, and TCRdb's table has in-frame clones only and misses some. Of about 99,000 clones listed, around 89% are singletons. This rearrangement joins TRBV9 to TRBJ1-3, with D perhaps TRBD1 (5 bases). This receptor was identified in an adult in good health. The specimen was peripheral blood, collected on day 0 of AZD1222 vaccination. For the CDR3, the DNA is TGTGCCAGCAGCGTAGGAGGGGCCATCTCTGGAAACACCATATATTTT. Amino acid sequence: CASSVGGAISGNTIYF.